This record looks at one T cell receptor beta chain sequence and its context. Its antigen is as yet unknown. This sample was included in a study of T cell responses to AZD1222 COVID-19 vaccine. Study outcomes and limitations: Seropositive AZD1222 recipients at baseline numbered only five or six.

The assay was immunoSEQ multiplex PCR, and TCRdb's table has in-frame clones only and misses some. The sample yields around 99,000 clones, about 85% seen once. The CDR3 loop spans 15 amino acids. The germline CDR1 and CDR2 sequences are SGHTA and FQGNSA. V lost 0 bases and J lost 5; bases outside the gene matches: 4. The source of this sequence is an adult in good health. The starting material was peripheral blood, obtained on day 0 of AZD1222 vaccination. This rearrangement joins TRBV7-2 to TRBJ2-5; TRBD1 matches at 9 bases. CDR3 nucleotides: TGTGCCAGCAGCTTAGCGGGGACAGGGCGCGAGACCCAGTACTTC. Translated, it gives CASSLAGTGRETQYF.